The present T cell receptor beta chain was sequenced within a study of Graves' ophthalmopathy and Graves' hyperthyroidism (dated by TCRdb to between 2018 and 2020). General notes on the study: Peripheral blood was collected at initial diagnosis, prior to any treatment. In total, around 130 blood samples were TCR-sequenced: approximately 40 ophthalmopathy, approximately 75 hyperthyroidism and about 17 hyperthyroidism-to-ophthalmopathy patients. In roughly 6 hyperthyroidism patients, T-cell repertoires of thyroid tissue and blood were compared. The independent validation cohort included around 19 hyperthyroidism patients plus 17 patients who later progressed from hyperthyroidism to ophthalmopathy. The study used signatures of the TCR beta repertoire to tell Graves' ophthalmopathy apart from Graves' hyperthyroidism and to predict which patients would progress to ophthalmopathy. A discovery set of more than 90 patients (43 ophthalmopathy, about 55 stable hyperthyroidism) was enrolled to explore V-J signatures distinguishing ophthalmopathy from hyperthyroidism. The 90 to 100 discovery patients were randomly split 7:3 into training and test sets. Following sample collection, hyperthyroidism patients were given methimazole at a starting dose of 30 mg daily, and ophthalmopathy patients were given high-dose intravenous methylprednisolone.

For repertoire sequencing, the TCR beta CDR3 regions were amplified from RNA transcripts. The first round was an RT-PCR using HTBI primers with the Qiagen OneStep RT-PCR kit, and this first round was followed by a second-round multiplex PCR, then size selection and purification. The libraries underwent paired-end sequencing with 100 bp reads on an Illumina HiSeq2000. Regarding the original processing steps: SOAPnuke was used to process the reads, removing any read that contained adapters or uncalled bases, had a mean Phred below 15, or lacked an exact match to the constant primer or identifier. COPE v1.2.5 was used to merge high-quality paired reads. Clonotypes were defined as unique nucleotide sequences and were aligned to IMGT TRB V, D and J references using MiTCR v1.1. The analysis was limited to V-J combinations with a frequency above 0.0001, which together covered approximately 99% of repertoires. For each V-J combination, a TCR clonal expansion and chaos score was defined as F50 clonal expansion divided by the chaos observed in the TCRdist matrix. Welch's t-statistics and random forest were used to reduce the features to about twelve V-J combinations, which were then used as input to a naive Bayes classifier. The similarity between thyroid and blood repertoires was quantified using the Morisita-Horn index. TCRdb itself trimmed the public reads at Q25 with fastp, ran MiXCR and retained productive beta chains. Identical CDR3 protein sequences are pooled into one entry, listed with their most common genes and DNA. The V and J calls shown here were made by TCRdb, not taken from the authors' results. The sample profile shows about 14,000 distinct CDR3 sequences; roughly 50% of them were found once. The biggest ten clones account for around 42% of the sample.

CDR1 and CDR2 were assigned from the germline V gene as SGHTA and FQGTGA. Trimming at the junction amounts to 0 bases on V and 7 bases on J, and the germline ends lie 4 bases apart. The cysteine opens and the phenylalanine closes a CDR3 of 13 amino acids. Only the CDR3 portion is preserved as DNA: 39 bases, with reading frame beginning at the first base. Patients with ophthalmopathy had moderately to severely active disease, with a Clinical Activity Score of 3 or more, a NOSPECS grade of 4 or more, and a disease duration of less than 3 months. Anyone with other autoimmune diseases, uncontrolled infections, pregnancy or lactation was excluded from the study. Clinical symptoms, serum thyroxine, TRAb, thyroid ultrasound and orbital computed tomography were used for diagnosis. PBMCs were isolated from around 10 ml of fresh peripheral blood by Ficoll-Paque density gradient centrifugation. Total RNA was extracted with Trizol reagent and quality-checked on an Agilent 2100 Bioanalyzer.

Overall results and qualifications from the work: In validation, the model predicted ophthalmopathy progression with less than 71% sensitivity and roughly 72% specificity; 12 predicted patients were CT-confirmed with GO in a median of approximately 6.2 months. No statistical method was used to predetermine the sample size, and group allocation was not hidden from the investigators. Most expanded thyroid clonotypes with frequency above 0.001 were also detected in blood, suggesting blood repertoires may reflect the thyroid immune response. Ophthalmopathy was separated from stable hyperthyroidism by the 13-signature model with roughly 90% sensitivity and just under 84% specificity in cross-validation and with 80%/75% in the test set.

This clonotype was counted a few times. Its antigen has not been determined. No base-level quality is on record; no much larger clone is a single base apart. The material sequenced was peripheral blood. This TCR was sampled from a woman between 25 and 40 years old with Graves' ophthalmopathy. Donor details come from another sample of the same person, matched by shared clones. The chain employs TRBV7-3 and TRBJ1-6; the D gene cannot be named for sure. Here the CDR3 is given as CASSLTRNSPLHF. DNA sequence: TGTGCCAGCAGCTTAACGAGGAATTCACCCCTCCACTTT. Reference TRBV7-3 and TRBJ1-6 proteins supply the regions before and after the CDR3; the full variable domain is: GAGVSQTPSNKVTEKGKYVELRCDPISGHTALYWYRQSLGQGPEFLIYFQGTGAADDSGLPNDRFFAVRPEGSVSTLKIQRTERGDSAVYLCASSLTRNSPLHFGNGTRLTVT.